The 13 T cell receptor beta chains presented below share a single source sample, sequenced in a study of beta chain features in type 1 diabetes. TCRB transcripts that were expressed got sequenced, as all of the isolated RNA had been reverse transcribed. The table came from immunoSEQ multiplex PCR; TCRdb's copy has only in-frame clones and leaves some out. The sample shows 150,000 to 200,000 clones, roughly 9% of them seen only once. The specimen was central memory CD4+ T cells from blood. The receptor set was obtained from a woman younger than 35 in good health.

This clone has a handful of counts. The DNA for the CDR3 is TGTGCCAGCAGCTTGGACGGGACCTACGAGCAGTACTTC. This sequence encodes CASSLDGTYEQYF. The chain uses TRBV5-5 and TRBJ2-7, with a weak D call TRBD2 (5 bases). The CDR3 runs 13 residues. CDR1 is SGHKS, CDR2 YYEKEE, per germline (reference sequence). Trimming took 0 bases from V and 2 from J, leaving 6 bases between them.

J is TRBJ1-5 and V is TRBV5-1; 9 bases match TRBD1. Germline loops: CDR1 SGHRS, CDR2 YFSETQ. This CDR3 comprises 15 residues. V was pared by 4 bases and J by 3 bases, with 5 bases of the junction left unmatched. For the CDR3, the DNA is TGCGCCAGCAGCGAGGGGACAGGGAACAATCAGCCCCAGCATTTT. Translation: CASSEGTGNNQPQHF. The variable domain in full, with the rest retrieved from reference TRBV5-1 and TRBJ1-5, is KAGVTQTPRYLIKTRGQQVTLSCSPISGHRSVSWYQQTPGQGLQFLFEYFSETQRNKGNFPGRFSGRQFSNSRSEMNVSTLELGDSALYLCASSEGTGNNQPQHFGDGTRLSIL.

The CDR3 region is CAWSFNRQDLEAFF. DNA for the CDR3: TGTGCCTGGAGTTTTAATCGACAAGACCTTGAAGCTTTCTTT. The chain links TRBV30 to TRBJ1-1; no firm D call. Germline V gene sequence: CDR1 GTSNPN, CDR2 SVGIG (reference sequence). This CDR3 comprises 14 residues. V shed 2 bases and J shed 7 bases, with 17 bases lying between them.

The chain carries TRBV9 and TRBJ2-5; a possible D gene is TRBD1 (5 bases). There are 14 residues in the CDR3. In germline, CDR1 is SGDLS, CDR2 YYNGEE. V lost 4 bases to trimming and J lost 5 bases, with 15 bases between them. The CDR3 spells CASSPRQLRETQYF. The CDR3 bases are TGTGCCAGCAGCCCGAGACAGTTGCGGGAGACCCAGTACTTC.

V gene TRBV18 combines with J gene TRBJ1-1; 10 bases match TRBD1. The germline gives CDR1 KGHSH, CDR2 LQKENI. The CDR3 sequence is 13 residues long. With V trimmed by 4 bases and J by 10 bases, 6 bases remained unmatched. The CDR3 DNA sequence: TGTGCCAGCTCACTGGGGACAGGGGCGAGAGCTTTCTTT. Encoded protein: CASSLGTGARAFF.

This clone was seen a handful of times. The CDR3 region has the DNA TGTGCCAGTAGTATCAGGGTAGGCACAGATACGCAGTATTTT. The encoded protein is CASSIRVGTDTQYF. The rearrangement joins TRBV19 to TRBJ2-3, with D possibly matching TRBD1 (5 bases). CDR1 and CDR2 from the germline V gene are LNHDA and SQIVND (reference sequence). V lost 3 bases and J 1 base, leaving 8 bases between the germline ends. The CDR3 runs 14 residues. The full variable domain, in which reference TRBV19 and TRBJ2-3 provide the parts outside the CDR3, is DGGITQSPKYLFRKEGQNVTLSCEQNLNHDAMYWYRQDPGQGLRLIYYSQIVNDFQKGDIAEGYSVSREKKESFPLTVTSAQKNPTAFYLCASSIRVGTDTQYFGPGTRLTVL.

This rearrangement joins TRBV9 to TRBJ1-4; D possibly corresponds to TRBD1 (6 bases). This CDR3 is built from 15 residues. Trimming left V 5 bases short and J 7 bases short, with 18 bases between. Germline lookup yields CDR1 SGDLS and CDR2 YYNGEE. The CDR3 region is CASSSGTSSTEKLFF. The CDR3 DNA follows: TGTGCCAGCAGTTCCGGGACATCGTCAACTGAAAAACTGTTTTTT. The full variable domain, its missing parts supplied by reference TRBV9 and TRBJ1-4, is DSGVTQTPKHLITATGQRVTLRCSPRSGDLSVYWYQQSLDQGLQFLIQYYNGEERAKGNILERFSAQQFPDLHSELNLSSLELGDSALYFCASSSGTSSTEKLFFGSGTQLSVL.

The chain has TRBV28 and TRBJ1-4, with D perhaps TRBD1 (6 bases). Germline V gene sequence: CDR1 MDHEN, CDR2 SYDVKM. V was trimmed by 5 bases and J by 5 bases, leaving 15 bases between them. CDR3 length equals 15 residues. CDR3 amino acids: CASSTPDRKNEKLFF. As DNA, the CDR3 is TGTGCCAGCAGTACACCCGACAGGAAGAATGAAAAACTGTTTTTT.

For this clone: The junction shows a germline mismatch at one end, possibly a read error. The V gene is TRBV2, the J gene TRBJ1-6; 8 bases map to TRBD1. The CDR3 is made up of 15 amino acids. CDR1 SNHLY and CDR2 FYNNEI come from the germline V gene. CDR3 sequence: CASREDRGGNSPLHF. As DNA, the CDR3 is TGTGCCAGCAGGGAAGACAGGGGCGGGAATTCACCCCTCCACTTT.

The chain combines TRBV7-9 with TRBJ1-1, with 7 bases aligning to TRBD1. CDR3 size: 12 residues. Trimming took 5 bases from V and 8 from J; bases not matched to a gene: 5. The germline V gene encodes CDR1 SEHNR and CDR2 FQNEAQ (reference sequence). For the CDR3, the DNA is TGTGCCAGCAGCCTTCCCAGGGGGGAAGCTTTCTTT. Its translation: CASSLPRGEAFF.

This clone was observed a few times. The chain uses TRBV6-5 and TRBJ2-5, with 7 nucleotides matching TRBD1. The V segment lost 5 bases and the J segment 1 base; nucleotides outside the gene matches: 7. CDR3 length: 15 amino acids. Germline CDR1 MNHEY, CDR2 SVGAGI. Here the CDR3 reads CASSKTGPLQETQYF. The CDR3, as DNA: TGTGCCAGCAGTAAGACAGGGCCTCTCCAAGAGACCCAGTACTTC.

V and J are TRBV30 and TRBJ1-2, with 9 bases identical to TRBD1. The CDR3 is made up of 15 amino acids. Per germline, CDR1 GTSNPN and CDR2 SVGIG (reference sequence). V lost 3 bases and J lost 6; bases outside the gene matches: 11. In nucleotides, the CDR3 is TGTGCCTGGAGGATGACCGGGACAGGGTATCATGGCTACACCTTC. The encoded protein is CAWRMTGTGYHGYTF.

The chain has TRBV7-9 and TRBJ1-6, with 7 positions matching TRBD1. Losses at the gene ends were 5 bases for V and 7 bases for J; bases not matched to a gene: 5. The length of the CDR3 is 14 residues. Germline CDR1 and CDR2: SEHNR and FQNEAQ (reference sequence). The CDR3 bases are TGTGCCAGCAGCCCCCCGACAGGGAATTCACCCCTCCACTTT. Its translation is CASSPPTGNSPLHF.